Below are 19 T cell receptor beta chains sequenced from a single sample in a study of blood T cell repertoires in COVID-19. Libraries were prepared by immunoSEQ multiplex PCR; TCRdb keeps only in-frame clonotypes and omits some of them. The table records some 150,000 clones, around four fifths of them present only once. The sequenced sample was PBMCs or T cells enriched from blood (not recorded which). The receptor set was obtained from a woman aged 50 to 60 who had recovered from COVID-19.

This clone has only one observation. The genes are TRBV7-9 and TRBJ2-1, with 9 bases fitting TRBD2. After removal of 2 bases from V and 7 bases from J, the junction contained 9 bases not matched to a gene. The CDR3 length is 16 residues. Per germline, CDR1 SEHNR and CDR2 FQNEAQ (reference sequence). CDR3 nucleotides: TGTGCCAGCAGCTTACTTAGCGGGAGTGTAGGTAATGAGCAGTTCTTC. This gives the protein CASSLLSGSVGNEQFF.

This clone has more than one count but fewer than ten. J is TRBJ1-1 and V is TRBV5-1, with D uncertain. The CDR3 totals 14 residues. Deletions cut 0 bases from V and 1 base from J, with 7 bases between. In germline, CDR1 is SGHRS, CDR2 YFSETQ. CDR3 DNA sequence: TGCGCCAGCAGCTTGGCAAATTCGAACACTGAAGCTTTCTTT. The encoded protein is CASSLANSNTEAFF.

This chain uses TRBV21-1 with TRBJ1-5. TRBV21-1 is labeled a pseudogene. The CDR3 contains 13 residues. CDR3: CASNFRGAQPQHF. The CDR3 nucleotides read TGTGCCAGCAACTTTCGTGGTGCACAGCCCCAGCATTTT.

The gene calls are TRBV7-2 and TRBJ1-3; a weak D match, TRBD1 (5 bases). CDR3 length: 16 residues. V lost 5 bases and J 0 bases, leaving 14 bases between the germline ends. Per the germline V gene, CDR1 is SGHTA and CDR2 is FQGNSA. The CDR3 region has the DNA TGTGCCAGCAGCACCCAGGGAACAACCTCTGGAAACACCATATATTTT. It specifies CASSTQGTTSGNTIYF. Full variable domain (rest looked up from reference TRBV7-2 and TRBJ1-3): GAGVSQSPSNKVTEKGKDVELRCDPISGHTALYWYRQSLGQGLEFLIYFQGNSAPDKSGLPSDRFSAERTGGSVSTLTIQRTQQEDSAVYLCASSTQGTTSGNTIYFGEGSWLTVV.

The J gene is TRBJ1-1, the V gene TRBV7-2; 7 bases align to TRBD1. The CDR3 consists of 15 residues. Per the germline V gene, CDR1 is SGHTA and CDR2 is FQGNSA. The J segment lost 1 base and the V segment lost 2 bases, leaving 4 bases of the junction unmatched. This chain's CDR3 is CASSLKQGKNTEAFF. CDR3 nucleotide sequence: TGTGCCAGCAGCTTAAAACAGGGGAAGAACACTGAAGCTTTCTTT.

The chain recombines TRBV19 with TRBJ1-5; D not certain. Germline V gene lookup returns CDR1 LNHDA and CDR2 SQIVND (reference sequence). Trimming took 6 bases from V and 2 from J, leaving 17 bases between them. CDR3 length: 16 residues. The CDR3 region is CASRAAEGRGNQPQHF. Here the CDR3 DNA reads TGTGCCAGTAGGGCGGCCGAGGGCCGAGGCAATCAGCCCCAGCATTTT. The variable domain in full, completed from reference TRBV19 and TRBJ1-5, reads DGGITQSPKYLFRKEGQNVTLSCEQNLNHDAMYWYRQDPGQGLRLIYYSQIVNDFQKGDIAEGYSVSREKKESFPLTVTSAQKNPTAFYLCASRAAEGRGNQPQHFGDGTRLSIL.

The chain combines TRBV19 with TRBJ1-2, with a weak D call TRBD1 (6 bases). The CDR3 extends over 14 amino acids. Per germline, CDR1 LNHDA and CDR2 SQIVND (reference sequence). The ends were cut back, 5 bases at V and 7 bases at J, with 17 bases in the middle. The CDR3 region is CASSAPGQGFGYTF. In nucleotides, the CDR3 is TGTGCCAGTAGTGCGCCCGGTCAGGGGTTTGGCTACACCTTC. The whole variable domain, filled in from reference TRBV19 and TRBJ1-2, reads DGGITQSPKYLFRKEGQNVTLSCEQNLNHDAMYWYRQDPGQGLRLIYYSQIVNDFQKGDIAEGYSVSREKKESFPLTVTSAQKNPTAFYLCASSAPGQGFGYTFGSGTRLTVV.

The sample holds a few counts of this clone. This chain connects TRBV6-1 to TRBJ1-3; TRBD1 matches at 7 bases. J was trimmed by 0 bases and V by 0 bases; bases with no gene match: 2. Germline values: CDR1 MNHNS, CDR2 SASEGT. The CDR3 contains 16 residues. The CDR3 here is CASSEARGVSGNTIYF. The CDR3 bases are TGTGCCAGCAGTGAAGCCAGGGGGGTCTCTGGAAACACCATATATTTT.

This clone was seen a single time. The rearrangement uses TRBV11-2 and TRBJ2-3; 7 nucleotides match TRBD1. Trimming took 1 base from V and 0 from J; bases not matched to a gene: 1. The CDR3 consists of 15 residues. CDR1 and CDR2 from the germline V gene are SGHAT and FQNNGV. The CDR3 spells CASSLGDSSTDTQYF. The CDR3 DNA reads TGTGCCAGCAGCTTAGGGGACAGTAGCACAGATACGCAGTATTTT.

The chain carries TRBV7-8 and TRBJ2-1; weak D call: TRBD1 (6 bases). The CDR3 is made up of 21 amino acids. Trimming pared 4 bases from V and 0 bases from J, leaving 28 bases between. Germline V CDR1 and CDR2: SGHVS, FQNEAQ. CDR3: CASSSRAKASRGKSSYNEQFF. In DNA form, the CDR3 reads TGTGCCAGCAGCTCGAGGGCCAAGGCTAGTAGGGGGAAGAGCTCCTACAATGAGCAGTTCTTC.

The count of this clone is one. The CDR3 here is CASSWEGIGTDTQYF. CDR3 nucleotide sequence: TGTGCCAGCAGTTGGGAGGGAATTGGCACAGATACGCAGTATTTT. This chain uses TRBV27 with TRBJ2-3, with 7 bases aligning to TRBD2. The junction had 5 bases not matched to a gene; V was cut back by 4 bases and J by 1 base. Germline CDR1 is MNHEY and CDR2 is SMNVEV (reference sequence). There are 15 residues in the CDR3.

This clone was detected once. The rearrangement uses TRBV28 and TRBJ1-3; D possibly corresponds to TRBD1 (6 bases). This CDR3 spans 14 amino acids. V was cut by 6 bases and J by 4 bases, with 13 bases left in between. The germline V gene has CDR1 MDHEN and CDR2 SYDVKM. In DNA form, the CDR3 reads TGTGCCAGCAGCTATAGGACAGCGGGAAACACCATATATTTT. It codes for CASSYRTAGNTIYF.

This chain connects TRBV3-1 (or the pseudogene TRBV3-2) to TRBJ2-5, with TRBD1 matching 10 bases. CDR3 length equals 17 residues. Germline CDR1 LGHDT, CDR2 YNNKEL (reference sequence). V lost 2 bases and J lost 2; bases outside the gene matches: 8. The CDR3 DNA reads TGTGCCAGCAGCCAATACCCGGACAGGGGGTCTCAAGAGACCCAGTACTTC. Translation: CASSQYPDRGSQETQYF.

The gene calls are TRBV27 and TRBJ1-1; TRBD1 matches at 11 bases. The germline gives CDR1 MNHEY, CDR2 SMNVEV (reference sequence). With 6 bases clipped from V and 4 bases from J, the junction kept 7 bases outside the gene matches. CDR3 length: 15 residues. The CDR3 DNA reads TGTGCCAGCAGAGGACAGGGGGCGCCGGGCACTGAAGCTTTCTTT. This codes for CASRGQGAPGTEAFF.

Here the CDR3 reads CASSYYGRSSYNEQFF. The CDR3 DNA is TGTGCCAGCAGTTACTACGGGAGGAGCTCCTACAATGAGCAGTTCTTC. The J gene is TRBJ2-1, the V gene TRBV6-2 or TRBV6-3; TRBD2 aligns across 7 bases. The V and J ends lost 1 base and 0 bases, in that order; junction bases with no gene match: 3. The length of the CDR3 is 16 residues. Germline lookup yields CDR1 MNHEY and CDR2 SVGEGT.

This chain joins TRBV7-2 and TRBJ2-5, with 10 bases that match TRBD1. The CDR3 runs 18 residues. Germline V CDR1 and CDR2: SGHTA, FQGNSA. Losses at the gene ends were 4 bases for V and 1 base for J; bases not matched to a gene: 12. The CDR3 sequence: CASSSALPGQGIQETQYF. CDR3 coding DNA: TGTGCCAGCAGCTCAGCACTTCCGGGACAGGGGATCCAAGAGACCCAGTACTTC.

This clone was counted only a few times. The chain uses TRBV27 and TRBJ2-7; 7 bases line up with TRBD1. The germline V gene has CDR1 MNHEY and CDR2 SMNVEV (reference sequence). The ends lost 6 bases at V and 5 bases at J; junction bases unmatched: 4. The CDR3 covers 12 residues. The CDR3 coding sequence is TGTGCCAGCAGCCGGGACAGCCACGAGCAGTACGTC. Protein product: CASSRDSHEQYV.

This chain joins TRBV7-9 and TRBJ1-2; D possibly corresponds to TRBD1 (6 bases). Germline V gene data show CDR1 as SEHNR and CDR2 as FQNEAQ (reference sequence). This CDR3 region has 13 residues. Trimming shortened V by 2 bases and J by 3 bases, and 7 bases separated the two germline ends. CDR3 coding DNA: TGTGCCAGCAGCTTAAAGGGGGACTATGGCTACACCTTC. This translates into CASSLKGDYGYTF. Full variable domain (rest looked up from reference TRBV7-9 and TRBJ1-2): DTGVSQNPRHKITKRGQNVTFRCDPISEHNRLYWYRQTLGQGPEFLTYFQNEAQLEKSRLLSDRFSAERPKGSFSTLEIQRTEQGDSAMYLCASSLKGDYGYTFGSGTRLTVV.

This clone was detected a few times. CDR3 bases: TGTGCCAGCAGCTCGGGGGGGCCGGTAAAAAATGAGCAGTTCTTC. Translation gives CASSSGGPVKNEQFF. The rearrangement uses TRBV5-4 and TRBJ2-1; TRBD2 agrees at 8 bases. V was clipped by 3 bases and J by 7 bases; unmatched bases: 9. From germline, CDR1 is SGHNT and CDR2 YYREEE (reference sequence). The CDR3 sequence is 15 residues long.